Below, 19 T cell receptor beta chains from the same sample are listed, as sequenced in a study of identical twins. MiXCR, run by TCRdb on the 5' RACE reads, gives a single entry per CDR3 protein. The sample carries approximately 700,000 distinct CDR3 sequences, 15% to 20% recorded once. This sample was shared with a second study, whose subject was T cells expressing NK-cell markers.

The sample comprised PBMCs. The origin of the receptors is a woman aged 18-30 years in good health.

The rearrangement uses TRBV20-1 and TRBJ1-2; possibly TRBD1 for D (6 bases). V lost 4 bases, J lost 7 bases, and 10 bases lay in between. The CDR3 extends over 11 amino acids. Germline V gene lookup returns CDR1 DFQATT and CDR2 SNEGSKA (reference sequence). The CDR3 loop reads CSAKGVGGYTF. CDR3 sequence (DNA): TGCAGTGCTAAGGGGGTTGGTGGCTACACCTTC.

The chain joins TRBV7-9 to TRBJ2-7; D tentatively fits TRBD1 or TRBD2 (6 bases each). The V and J ends lost 4 bases and 3 bases respectively, with 16 bases between them. The germline V gene encodes CDR1 SEHNR and CDR2 FQNEAQ (reference sequence). This CDR3 contains 15 residues. The chain's CDR3 is CASSSSRGEDYEQYF. In nucleotides, the CDR3 is TGTGCCAGCAGCTCTTCTAGGGGGGAGGACTACGAGCAGTACTTC.

This clonotype occurred many times. The chain uses TRBV20-1 and TRBJ1-6; D is undetermined. V was pared by 3 bases and J by 4 bases, with 7 bases between. This CDR3 is built from 13 residues. Looked up from germline, CDR1 is DFQATT and CDR2 is SNEGSKA (reference sequence). This CDR3 is CSARVGYNSPLHF. The CDR3 coding sequence is TGCAGTGCTAGGGTGGGGTATAATTCACCCCTCCACTTT.

In its sample, this clonotype was seen a few times. This sequence joins TRBV5-1 and TRBJ2-1, with D hard to call. The CDR3 runs to 13 residues. Looked up from germline, CDR1 is SGHRS and CDR2 is YFSETQ. V was pared by 6 bases and J by 9 bases, with 16 bases between. For the CDR3, the DNA is TGCGCCAGCACCCTGCCCCCGTTTGGTGAGCAGTTCTTC. As protein: CASTLPPFGEQFF. Full variable domain (remainder filled in from reference TRBV5-1 and TRBJ2-1): KAGVTQTPRYLIKTRGQQVTLSCSPISGHRSVSWYQQTPGQGLQFLFEYFSETQRNKGNFPGRFSGRQFSNSRSEMNVSTLELGDSALYLCASTLPPFGEQFFGPGTRLTVL.

DNA for the CDR3: TGTGCCAGCAGCACCTATCGGGCTCCAGTAGCTTTCTTT. Protein sequence: CASSTYRAPVAFF. V is TRBV7-2 and J is TRBJ1-1; D gene ambiguous. Germline V gene data show CDR1 as SGHTA and CDR2 as FQGNSA. The germline V and J ends were trimmed by 5 bases and 10 bases, with 17 bases remaining between them. This CDR3 region has 13 residues.

This clonotype was counted a few times. The chain joins TRBV20-1 to TRBJ2-2; 8 bases line up with TRBD1. The CDR3 consists of 14 residues. After removal of 6 bases from V and 1 base from J, the junction contained 4 bases not matched to a gene. Germline V lookup: CDR1 DFQATT, CDR2 SNEGSKA (reference sequence). In DNA, the CDR3 is TGCAGTGCGTCTGGACAGGGGAACACCGGGGAGCTGTTTTTT. Protein sequence: CSASGQGNTGELFF.

The genes are TRBV29-1 and TRBJ2-7; TRBD2 matches at 7 bases. Trimming took 4 bases from V and 0 from J; bases not matched to a gene: 3. Germline assignment: CDR1 SQVTM and CDR2 ANQGSEA. The CDR3 has 13 residues. In nucleotides, the CDR3 is TGCAGCGTTGTTGGCGGGAGCTCCTACGAGCAGTACTTC. It specifies CSVVGGSSYEQYF.

This chain connects TRBV20-1 to TRBJ2-7, with 9 bases matching TRBD2. The germline gives CDR1 DFQATT, CDR2 SNEGSKA (reference sequence). V shed 6 bases and J 0 bases; nucleotides not matched to a gene: 15. This CDR3 spans 17 amino acids. In DNA, the CDR3 is TGCAGTGCACTACTAGCGGGTTCTCCTTTACGCTCCTACGAGCAGTACTTC. Protein product: CSALLAGSPLRSYEQYF.

The chain employs TRBV20-1 and TRBJ1-2; D perhaps matches TRBD1 (6 bases). Germline CDR1 DFQATT, CDR2 SNEGSKA (reference sequence). The CDR3 extends over 15 amino acids. V was shortened by 0 bases and J by 5 bases, with 16 bases between the two germline ends. The CDR3 loop reads CSARDGGALEYGYTF. For the CDR3, the DNA is TGCAGTGCTAGAGATGGGGGGGCTTTAGAGTATGGCTACACCTTC.

The chain links TRBV5-1 to TRBJ2-2, with 8 bases matching TRBD2. This CDR3 region has 16 residues. V lost 0 bases, J lost 4 bases, and 5 bases stayed unmatched. The V gene's germline CDR1 is SGHRS and CDR2 YFSETQ. The CDR3 DNA is TGCGCCAGCAGCTTGGCCGGGACTAGGGTCACCGGGGAGCTGTTTTTT. It encodes CASSLAGTRVTGELFF.

This chain uses TRBV20-1 with TRBJ2-5; D is uncertain. The V end was cut by 7 bases, the J end by 2 bases, with 11 bases between. The CDR3 is made up of 12 amino acids. In germline, CDR1 is DFQATT, CDR2 SNEGSKA (reference sequence). CDR3 DNA sequence: TGCAGTGTCAGACAAGTACAAGAGACCCAGTACTTC. Its translation: CSVRQVQETQYF.

The chain joins TRBV6-6 to TRBJ2-3; D is ambiguous. The CDR3 runs 11 residues. In germline, CDR1 is MNHNY, CDR2 SVGAGI (reference sequence). V dropped 6 bases and J dropped 5 bases, with 6 bases sitting between them. CDR3 nucleotide sequence: TGTGCCAGCAGCACTCAAGATACGCAGTATTTT. Its translation: CASSTQDTQYF.

This clonotype was observed a handful of times. The chain recombines TRBV29-1 with TRBJ2-1, with D possibly matching TRBD2 (6 bases). The V gene lost 3 bases and the J gene lost 0 bases, with 18 bases spanning the gap. CDR1 and CDR2 (germline): SQVTM, ANQGSEA. CDR3 length: 17 residues. The CDR3, as DNA: TGCAGCGTTGACGGCGCTAGCGAACATTACTCCTACAATGAGCAGTTCTTC. It translates to CSVDGASEHYSYNEQFF.

This chain links TRBV20-1 with TRBJ2-5; tentatively, D is TRBD2 (5 bases). V was pared by 6 bases and J by 2 bases, with 13 bases between. This CDR3 comprises 13 residues. Germline V lookup: CDR1 DFQATT, CDR2 SNEGSKA (reference sequence). CDR3 DNA sequence: TGCAGTGCGAGCGGTGGTTTTCAAGAGACCCAGTACTTC. Translated: CSASGGFQETQYF.

This clonotype occurred a few times. The chain uses TRBV10-2 and TRBJ2-1, with 7 bases aligning to TRBD2. This CDR3 region has 17 residues. Germline V gene sequence: CDR1 WSHSY, CDR2 SAAADI. J was trimmed by 2 bases and V by 6 bases; bases with no gene match: 13. The CDR3 nucleotides read TGCGCCAGCAGGGTCCGATTCGGGACTACAGCCTACAATGAGCAGTTCTTC. Translating gives CASRVRFGTTAYNEQFF.

Remarks on this clonotype: This could be a read error, since a much larger clone is one nucleotide away. The chain uses TRBV5-6 and TRBJ1-2; D remains unclear. This CDR3 region has 14 residues. Trimming cost V 3 bases and J 4 bases, with 13 bases left between them. Germline V gene data show CDR1 as SGHDT and CDR2 as YYEEEE. CDR3 DNA: TGTGCCAGCAGCTCCGCTACCCCCCTCTATGGCTACACCTTC. This gives the protein CASSSATPLYGYTF.

Many counts were recorded for this clonotype. The chain employs TRBV5-1 and TRBJ2-2, with a weak D call TRBD1 (6 bases). The length of the CDR3 is 15 residues. The germline gives CDR1 SGHRS, CDR2 YFSETQ. Trimming left V 0 bases short and J 4 bases short, with 10 bases between. The CDR3 coding sequence is TGCGCCAGCAGCTTGGACAGGGTGTTCACCGGGGAGCTGTTTTTT. Amino acids: CASSLDRVFTGELFF.

This clonotype was counted only a few times. The J gene is TRBJ2-7, the V gene TRBV6-1, with D unclear. V was clipped by 6 bases and J by 1 base, with 13 bases between them. This CDR3 contains 14 residues. Germline CDR1 MNHNS, CDR2 SASEGT. The CDR3 nucleotides are TGTGCCAGCAGAGTTGGGTCAGCTTCCTACGAGCAGTACTTC. The encoded protein is CASRVGSASYEQYF.

The chain couples TRBV4-2 to TRBJ2-3; D gene ambiguous. V was clipped by 0 bases and J by 0 bases, with 10 bases between them. Germline V gene data show CDR1 as LGHNA and CDR2 as YNFKEQ. This CDR3 spans 16 amino acids. CDR3 DNA sequence: TGTGCCAGCAGCCAAGAATGGGGTCCTAGCACAGATACGCAGTATTTT. This gives the protein CASSQEWGPSTDTQYF.